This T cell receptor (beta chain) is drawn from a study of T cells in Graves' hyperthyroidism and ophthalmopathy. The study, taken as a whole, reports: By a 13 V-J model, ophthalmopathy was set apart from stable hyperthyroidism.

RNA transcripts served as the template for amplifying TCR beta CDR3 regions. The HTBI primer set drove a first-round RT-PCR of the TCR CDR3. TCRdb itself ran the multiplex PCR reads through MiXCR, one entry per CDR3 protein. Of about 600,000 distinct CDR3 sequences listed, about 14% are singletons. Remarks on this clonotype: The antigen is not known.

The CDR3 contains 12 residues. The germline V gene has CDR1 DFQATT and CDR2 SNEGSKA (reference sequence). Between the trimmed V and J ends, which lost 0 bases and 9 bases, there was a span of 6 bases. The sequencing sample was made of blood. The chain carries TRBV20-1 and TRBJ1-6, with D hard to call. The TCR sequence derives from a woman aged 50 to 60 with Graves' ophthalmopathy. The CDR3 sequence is CSARDPISPLHF. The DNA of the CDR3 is TGCAGTGCTAGAGATCCGATTTCACCCCTCCACTTT.